Presented here are 22 T cell receptor beta chains from one specimen sequenced in a study of CD8+ T cells in alopecia areata. The treatment here: oral pan-JAK inhibitor, 5-10 mg twice daily. RNA extraction and reverse transcription yielded cDNA as sequencing template. Only in-frame clones appear in the TCRdb table, and some are missing; sequencing was by immunoSEQ multiplex PCR. The repertoire has some 180,000 clones, 53% of them found once; the top ten carry 10% to 12%. The sample in question was CD8+ T cells sorted from blood, obtained at week 24, from a patient treated with tofacitinib. These TCRs come from a human donor with alopecia areata.

The chain carries TRBV15 and TRBJ1-5; D might be TRBD1 (5 bases). V lost 0 bases, J lost 2 bases, and 17 bases lay in between. CDR3 length: 18 residues. Germline values: CDR1 LNHNV, CDR2 YYDKDF (reference sequence). The CDR3: CATSRDLGTGRGNQPQHF. CDR3 bases: TGTGCCACCAGCAGAGATCTGGGGACCGGTAGGGGCAATCAGCCCCAGCATTTT.

The V call is TRBV7-8, the J call TRBJ2-7, with D perhaps matching TRBD1 (7 bases). V was shortened by 0 bases and J by 4 bases, with 13 bases between the two germline ends. The germline V gene has CDR1 SGHVS and CDR2 FQNEAQ. The CDR3 consists of 15 residues. In nucleotides, the CDR3 is TGTGCCAGCAGCTTAGCAAGTGCAGGGGGGTACGAGCAGTACTTC. Protein sequence: CASSLASAGGYEQYF. Looking up the rest from reference TRBV7-8 and TRBJ2-7 gives the full variable domain: GAGVSQSPRYKVAKRGQDVALRCDPISGHVSLFWYQQALGQGPEFLTYFQNEAQLDKSGLPSDRFFAERPEGSVSTLKIQRTQQEDSAVYLCASSLASAGGYEQYFGPGTRLTVT.

This clone was counted only a few times. The rearrangement uses TRBV29-1 and TRBJ1-2, with D tentatively TRBD1 (5 bases). Germline V gives CDR1 SQVTM, CDR2 ANQGSEA. The CDR3 is 12 amino acids. Trimming took 0 bases from V and 8 from J, leaving 10 bases between them. The CDR3 loop reads CSVEDPGEGYTF. CDR3 coding DNA: TGCAGCGTTGAAGATCCGGGGGAGGGCTACACCTTC.

V and J are TRBV4-3 and TRBJ1-1; tentatively, D is TRBD1 (5 bases). The V gene's germline CDR1 is LGHNA and CDR2 YSLEER. Deletions cut 2 bases from V and 4 bases from J, with 8 bases between. The CDR3 is made up of 13 amino acids. CDR3 sequence (DNA): TGCGCCAGCAGCCAATGGGGGGGCACTGAAGCTTTCTTT. It encodes CASSQWGGTEAFF.

The chain carries TRBV27 and TRBJ2-7; D is unresolved. V lost 4 bases, J lost 0 bases, and 7 bases lay in between. Germline V gene lookup returns CDR1 MNHEY and CDR2 SMNVEV (reference sequence). This CDR3 contains 13 residues. This CDR3 reads CASSYGFSYEQYF. Here the CDR3 DNA reads TGTGCCAGCAGTTACGGGTTCTCCTACGAGCAGTACTTC.

V and J are TRBV30 and TRBJ1-5; D gene unclear. Per germline, CDR1 GTSNPN and CDR2 SVGIG (reference sequence). The CDR3 has 13 amino acids. V lost 0 bases to trimming and J lost 1 base, with 4 bases between them. The CDR3 loop is CAWSVGSNQPQHF. The CDR3 DNA sequence: TGTGCCTGGAGTGTGGGGAGCAATCAGCCCCAGCATTTT.

V is TRBV7-2 and J is TRBJ1-1, with D possibly matching TRBD1 (5 bases). This CDR3 contains 15 residues. Trimming removed 5 bases at V and 0 bases at J, with 13 bases between. The germline V gene has CDR1 SGHTA and CDR2 FQGNSA. CDR3 sequence: CASSPDRLMNTEAFF. The CDR3 region has the DNA TGTGCCAGCAGCCCCGACAGACTTATGAACACTGAAGCTTTCTTT.

In this sample, this clone turned up a few times. The chain recombines TRBV19 with TRBJ2-1; no clear D gene. The CDR3 has 13 amino acids. V was pared by 1 base and J by 3 bases, with 4 bases between. CDR1 and CDR2 (germline): LNHDA, SQIVND (reference sequence). The CDR3 loop is CASSIGNYNEQFF. Here the CDR3 DNA reads TGTGCCAGTAGTATAGGCAACTACAATGAGCAGTTCTTC.

The chain joins TRBV7-9 to TRBJ1-1; D is uncertain. The CDR3 covers 13 residues. Germline loops: CDR1 SEHNR, CDR2 FQNEAQ (reference sequence). V lost 5 bases and J lost 7, with 14 bases in between. The CDR3 DNA sequence: TGTGCCAGCAGCCATCACAGTAGTAATGAAGCTTTCTTT. The encoded protein is CASSHHSSNEAFF.

This clone was recorded only once. The chain couples TRBV5-6 to TRBJ2-3; D is ambiguous. Germline V gene data show CDR1 as SGHDT and CDR2 as YYEEEE. V gave up 3 bases and J gave up 1 base, with 15 bases separating them. The CDR3 runs 16 residues. DNA of the CDR3: TGTGCCAGCAGCTCCCTCCTTGGGATTGGCACAGATACGCAGTATTTT. The encoded protein is CASSSLLGIGTDTQYF.

This clone occurred a few times. This chain joins TRBV6-5 and TRBJ1-5; TRBD1 matches at 7 bases. The CDR3 extends over 15 amino acids. V lost 6 bases, J lost 2 bases, and 7 bases stayed unmatched. The germline V gene has CDR1 MNHEY and CDR2 SVGAGI. The CDR3 DNA is TGTGCCAGCAGGCCCGGGACAGCGGGCAATCAGCCCCAGCATTTT. Its translation: CASRPGTAGNQPQHF.

The V gene is TRBV7-9, the J gene TRBJ1-4; no reliable D call. CDR1 SEHNR and CDR2 FQNEAQ come from the germline V gene (reference sequence). The V gene lost 5 bases and the J gene lost 3 bases, with 13 bases spanning the gap. The CDR3 runs to 15 residues. In DNA, the CDR3 is TGTGCCAGCAGCGCCACTCAGATCCCTAATGAAAAACTGTTTTTT. Protein sequence: CASSATQIPNEKLFF.

This sequence joins TRBV6-6 and TRBJ1-1; D is ambiguous. Between the trimmed V and J ends, which lost 5 bases and 0 bases, there was a span of 7 bases. The CDR3 length is 13 residues. Germline assignment: CDR1 MNHNY and CDR2 SVGAGI (reference sequence). The CDR3: CASSDQMNTEAFF. The CDR3 DNA follows: TGTGCCAGCAGTGACCAGATGAACACTGAAGCTTTCTTT.

The chain links TRBV5-4 to TRBJ2-1; no definite D call. V shed 3 bases and J shed 8 bases, with 15 bases lying between them. The CDR3 consists of 14 residues. Germline CDR1 reads SGHNT; CDR2 reads YYREEE (reference sequence). The CDR3 sequence: CASSSQLTVDEQFF. The CDR3 bases are TGTGCCAGCAGCTCCCAGCTGACCGTAGATGAGCAGTTCTTC.

The chain uses TRBV12-5 and TRBJ2-1, with 8 bases identical to TRBD2. Losses at the gene ends were 0 bases for V and 9 bases for J; bases not matched to a gene: 7. The CDR3 sequence is 15 residues long. Germline values: CDR1 LGHNT, CDR2 FRNRAP. Here the CDR3 reads CASGLVRVAGGEQFF. In nucleotides, the CDR3 is TGTGCTAGTGGTTTGGTACGAGTCGCGGGGGGTGAGCAGTTCTTC.

The chain links TRBV11-2 to TRBJ2-1; possibly TRBD1 for D (6 bases). Germline V CDR1 and CDR2: SGHAT, FQNNGV. The CDR3 contains 14 residues. The V end lost 1 base, the J end lost 8 bases, and 12 bases lay between the germline ends. The CDR3 region is CASSLVAGVHEQFF. The DNA of the CDR3 is TGTGCCAGCAGCTTAGTAGCAGGGGTTCATGAGCAGTTCTTC. Full variable domain (rest looked up from reference TRBV11-2 and TRBJ2-1): EAGVAQSPRYKIIEKRQSVAFWCNPISGHATLYWYQQILGQGPKLLIQFQNNGVVDDSQLPKDRFSAERLKGVDSTLKIQPAKLEDSAVYLCASSLVAGVHEQFFGPGTRLTVL.

This clone was seen only a few times. This sequence joins TRBV7-6 and TRBJ2-5; 14 nucleotides match TRBD2. Losses at the gene ends were 2 bases for V and 3 bases for J; bases not matched to a gene: 8. CDR3 size: 18 residues. Germline V gene data show CDR1 as SGHVS and CDR2 as FNYEAQ. Written as DNA, the CDR3 is TGTGCCAGCAGCTTAACCGTAGGGACTAGCGGGGGTGAAGAGACCCAGTACTTC. This encodes CASSLTVGTSGGEETQYF. Full variable domain (rest looked up from reference TRBV7-6 and TRBJ2-5): GAGVSQSPRYKVTKRGQDVALRCDPISGHVSLYWYRQALGQGPEFLTYFNYEAQQDKSGLPNDRFSAERPEGSISTLTIQRTEQRDSAMYRCASSLTVGTSGGEETQYFGPGTRLLVL.

CDR3 nucleotide sequence: TGTGCCTGGAGTGTACTAGCGTCCAGCACAGATACGCAGTATTTT. Its translation is CAWSVLASSTDTQYF. The V and J genes are TRBV30 and TRBJ2-3; 7 bases are a match to TRBD2. Germline CDR1 and CDR2: GTSNPN and SVGIG (reference sequence). V shed 0 bases and J 0 bases; nucleotides not matched to a gene: 3. The CDR3 length is 15 residues.

V is TRBV30 and J is TRBJ1-1; D remains unclear. Trimming took off 2 bases at V and 6 bases at J, with 7 bases between the two ends. This CDR3 comprises 11 residues. CDR1 is GTSNPN and CDR2 is SVGIG in the germline V gene (reference sequence). CDR3 bases: TGTGCCTGGAGTCATAGTCCTGAAGCTTTCTTT. It yields the protein CAWSHSPEAFF. The full variable domain, rest sourced from reference TRBV30 and TRBJ1-1, is SQTIHQWPATLVQPVGSPLSLECTVEGTSNPNLYWYRQAAGRGLQLLFYSVGIGQISSEVPQNLSASRPQDRQFILSSKKLLLSDSGFYLCAWSHSPEAFFGQGTRLTVV.

This clone was seen a few times. This chain connects TRBV5-4 to TRBJ2-1; D might be TRBD1 (5 bases). Germline CDR1 SGHNT, CDR2 YYREEE (reference sequence). The CDR3 is 12 residues long. Trimming removed 4 bases at V and 6 bases at J, with 8 bases between. The CDR3 spells CASSRQGNEQFF. The CDR3 DNA follows: TGTGCCAGCAGCCGTCAGGGCAATGAGCAGTTCTTC.

With regard to this clone: In the same sample, other DNA sequences code for this CDR3. The CDR3 DNA reads TGCGCCAGCAGCCTGGGGTCGACTGAAGCTTTCTTT. Translation gives CASSLGSTEAFF. The chain recombines TRBV5-1 with TRBJ1-1; D is undetermined. The CDR3 extends over 12 amino acids. Germline V CDR1 and CDR2: SGHRS, YFSETQ. Between the trimmed V and J ends, which lost 4 bases and 5 bases, there was a span of 9 bases. Complete variable domain (other parts from reference TRBV5-1 and TRBJ1-1): KAGVTQTPRYLIKTRGQQVTLSCSPISGHRSVSWYQQTPGQGLQFLFEYFSETQRNKGNFPGRFSGRQFSNSRSEMNVSTLELGDSALYLCASSLGSTEAFFGQGTRLTVV.

CDR3 protein: CAIRRGNEQYF. The DNA for the CDR3 is TGTGCCATCAGAAGGGGGAACGAGCAGTACTTC. The rearrangement uses TRBV10-3 and TRBJ2-7, with TRBD1 as a possible D gene (6 bases). Trimming left V 6 bases short and J 5 bases short, with 8 bases between. The CDR3 is 11 residues long. CDR1 and CDR2 (germline): ENHRY, SYGVKD.